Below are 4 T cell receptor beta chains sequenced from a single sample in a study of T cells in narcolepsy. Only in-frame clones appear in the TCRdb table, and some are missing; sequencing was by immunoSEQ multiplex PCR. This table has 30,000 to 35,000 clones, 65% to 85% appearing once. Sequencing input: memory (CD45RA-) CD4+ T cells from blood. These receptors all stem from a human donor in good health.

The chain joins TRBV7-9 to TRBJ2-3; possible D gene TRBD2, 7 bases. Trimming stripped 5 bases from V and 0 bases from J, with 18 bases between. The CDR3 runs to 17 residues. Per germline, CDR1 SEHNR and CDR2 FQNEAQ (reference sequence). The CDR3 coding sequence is TGTGCCAGCAGCCAACTTGGCGGGGGCCTGAGCACAGATACGCAGTATTTT. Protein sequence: CASSQLGGGLSTDTQYF.

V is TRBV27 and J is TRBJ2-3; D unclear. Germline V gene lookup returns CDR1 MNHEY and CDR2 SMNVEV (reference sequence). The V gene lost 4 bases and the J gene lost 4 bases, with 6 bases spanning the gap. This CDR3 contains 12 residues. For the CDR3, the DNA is TGTGCCAGCAGTTCTTACCCAGATACGCAGTATTTT. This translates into CASSSYPDTQYF.

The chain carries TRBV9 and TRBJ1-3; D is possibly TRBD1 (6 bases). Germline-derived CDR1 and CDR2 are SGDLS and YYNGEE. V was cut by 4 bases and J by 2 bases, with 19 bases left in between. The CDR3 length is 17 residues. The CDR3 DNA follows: TGTGCCAGCAGCCCGGGAGGGGCAGGGGCGGCTGGAAACACCATATATTTT. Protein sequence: CASSPGGAGAAGNTIYF.

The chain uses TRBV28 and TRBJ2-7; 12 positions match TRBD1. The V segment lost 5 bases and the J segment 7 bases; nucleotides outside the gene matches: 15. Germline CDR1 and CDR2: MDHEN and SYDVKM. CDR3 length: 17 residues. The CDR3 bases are TGTGCCAGCAGTCCCCAGGGAGGGACAGGGGGCGCCGGGGAGCAGTACTTC. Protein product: CASSPQGGTGGAGEQYF.